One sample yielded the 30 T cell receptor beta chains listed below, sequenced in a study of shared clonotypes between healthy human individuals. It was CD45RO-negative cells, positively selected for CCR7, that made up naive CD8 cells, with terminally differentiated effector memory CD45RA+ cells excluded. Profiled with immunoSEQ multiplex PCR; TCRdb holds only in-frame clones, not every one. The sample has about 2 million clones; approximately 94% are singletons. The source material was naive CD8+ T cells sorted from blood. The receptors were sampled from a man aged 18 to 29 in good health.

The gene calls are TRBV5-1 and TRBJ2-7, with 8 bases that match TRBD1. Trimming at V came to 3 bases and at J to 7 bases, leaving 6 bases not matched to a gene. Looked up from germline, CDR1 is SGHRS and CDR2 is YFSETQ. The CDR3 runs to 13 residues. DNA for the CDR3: TGCGCCAGCAGCTGGACAGGGTTGGATGAGCAGTACTTC. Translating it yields CASSWTGLDEQYF.

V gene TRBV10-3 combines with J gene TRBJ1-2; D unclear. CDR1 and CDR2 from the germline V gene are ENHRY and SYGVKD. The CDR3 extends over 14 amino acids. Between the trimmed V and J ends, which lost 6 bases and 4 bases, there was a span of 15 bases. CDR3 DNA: TGTGCCATCAGGGAACTAGGCGAAATCTATGGCTACACCTTC. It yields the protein CAIRELGEIYGYTF.

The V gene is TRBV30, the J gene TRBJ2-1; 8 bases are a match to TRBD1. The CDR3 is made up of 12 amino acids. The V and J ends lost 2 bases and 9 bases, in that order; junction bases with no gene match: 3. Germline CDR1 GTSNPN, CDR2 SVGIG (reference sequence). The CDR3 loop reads CAWSRTGTEQFF. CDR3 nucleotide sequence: TGTGCCTGGAGTAGGACAGGGACTGAGCAGTTCTTC.

The CDR3 is CASSLLWGDNSPLHF. Here the CDR3 DNA reads TGTGCCAGCAGCCTCCTCTGGGGGGATAATTCACCCCTCCACTTT. This chain joins TRBV6-5 and TRBJ1-6, with a tentative D call TRBD1 (5 bases). V lost 6 bases and J 5 bases, leaving 14 bases between the germline ends. The CDR3 is made up of 15 amino acids. Germline V gene sequence: CDR1 MNHEY, CDR2 SVGAGI.

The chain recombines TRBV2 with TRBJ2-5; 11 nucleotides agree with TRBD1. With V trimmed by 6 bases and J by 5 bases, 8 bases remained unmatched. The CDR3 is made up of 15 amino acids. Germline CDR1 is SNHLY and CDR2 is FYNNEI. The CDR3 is CASRSGQGARETQYF. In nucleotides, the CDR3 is TGTGCCAGCAGGTCTGGACAGGGGGCACGGGAGACCCAGTACTTC.

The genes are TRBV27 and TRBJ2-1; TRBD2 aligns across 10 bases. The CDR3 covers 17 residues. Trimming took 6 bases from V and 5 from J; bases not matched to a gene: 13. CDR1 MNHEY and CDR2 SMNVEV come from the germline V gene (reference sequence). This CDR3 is CASRRISPSGGDNEQFF. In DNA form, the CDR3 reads TGTGCCAGCAGACGAATCTCCCCGAGCGGGGGGGACAATGAGCAGTTCTTC.

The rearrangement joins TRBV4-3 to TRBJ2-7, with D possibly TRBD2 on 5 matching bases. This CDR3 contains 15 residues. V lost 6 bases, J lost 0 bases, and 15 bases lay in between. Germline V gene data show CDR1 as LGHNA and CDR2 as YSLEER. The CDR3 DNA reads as TGCGCCAGCAGAACCCCGGGGATTAGCTCCTACGAGCAGTACTTC. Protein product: CASRTPGISSYEQYF.

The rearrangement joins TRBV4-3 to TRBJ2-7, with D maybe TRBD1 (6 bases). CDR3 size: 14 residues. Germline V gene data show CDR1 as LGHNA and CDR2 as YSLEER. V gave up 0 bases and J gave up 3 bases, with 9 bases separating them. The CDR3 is CASSQDNRDYEQYF. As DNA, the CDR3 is TGCGCCAGCAGCCAAGATAACAGGGACTACGAGCAGTACTTC.

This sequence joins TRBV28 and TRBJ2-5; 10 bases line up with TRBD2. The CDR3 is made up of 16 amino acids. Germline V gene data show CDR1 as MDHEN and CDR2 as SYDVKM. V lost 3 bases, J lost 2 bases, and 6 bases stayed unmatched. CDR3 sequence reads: CASSFPASGGQETQYF. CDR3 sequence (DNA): TGTGCCAGCAGTTTCCCGGCTAGCGGGGGACAAGAGACCCAGTACTTC.

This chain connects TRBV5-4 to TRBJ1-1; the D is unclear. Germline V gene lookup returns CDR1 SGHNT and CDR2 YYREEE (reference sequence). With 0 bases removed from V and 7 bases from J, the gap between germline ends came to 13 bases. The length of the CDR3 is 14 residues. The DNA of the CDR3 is TGTGCCAGCAGCTTGGCCCAGACGATTAATGAAGCTTTCTTT. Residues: CASSLAQTINEAFF.

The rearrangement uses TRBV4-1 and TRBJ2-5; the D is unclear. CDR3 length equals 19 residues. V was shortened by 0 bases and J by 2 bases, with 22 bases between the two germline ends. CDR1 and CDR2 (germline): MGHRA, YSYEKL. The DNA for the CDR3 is TGCGCCAGCAGCCAAGATCTTATATTGGCAGAAGGAGCGCAAGAGACCCAGTACTTC. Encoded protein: CASSQDLILAEGAQETQYF.

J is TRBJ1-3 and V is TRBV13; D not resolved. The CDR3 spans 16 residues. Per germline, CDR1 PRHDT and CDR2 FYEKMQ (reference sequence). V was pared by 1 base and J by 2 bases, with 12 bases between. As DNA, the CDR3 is TGTGCCAGCAGCTTAGAGGAGGGCGGACCTGGAAACACCATATATTTT. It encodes CASSLEEGGPGNTIYF.

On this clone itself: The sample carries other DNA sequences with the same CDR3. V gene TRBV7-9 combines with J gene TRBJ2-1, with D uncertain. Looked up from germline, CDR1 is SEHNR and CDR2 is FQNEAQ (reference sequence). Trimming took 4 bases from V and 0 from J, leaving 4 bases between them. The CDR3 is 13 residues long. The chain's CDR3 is CASSYSSYNEQFF. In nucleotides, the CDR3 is TGTGCCAGCAGCTACAGCTCCTACAATGAGCAGTTCTTC.

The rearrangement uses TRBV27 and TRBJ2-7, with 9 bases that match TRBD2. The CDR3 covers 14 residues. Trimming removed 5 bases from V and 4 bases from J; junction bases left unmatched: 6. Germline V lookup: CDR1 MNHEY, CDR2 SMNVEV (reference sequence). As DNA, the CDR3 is TGTGCCAGCAGTCCCCAGCGGGAGGTTTACGAGCAGTACTTC. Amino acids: CASSPQREVYEQYF.

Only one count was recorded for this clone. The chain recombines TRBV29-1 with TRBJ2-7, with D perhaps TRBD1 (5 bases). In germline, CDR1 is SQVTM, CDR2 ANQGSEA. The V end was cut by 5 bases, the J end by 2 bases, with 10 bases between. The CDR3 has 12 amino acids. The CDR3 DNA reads TGCAGCGTTCTCATAGGGGCCTACGAGCAGTACTTC. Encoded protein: CSVLIGAYEQYF.

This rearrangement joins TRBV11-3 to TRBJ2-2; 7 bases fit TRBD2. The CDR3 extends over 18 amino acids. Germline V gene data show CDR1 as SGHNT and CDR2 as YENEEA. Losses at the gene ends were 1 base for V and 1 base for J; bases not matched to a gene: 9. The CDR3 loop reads CASSLGVFGGRNTGELFF. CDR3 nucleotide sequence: TGTGCCAGCAGCTTAGGAGTTTTCGGCGGGAGGAACACCGGGGAGCTGTTTTTT. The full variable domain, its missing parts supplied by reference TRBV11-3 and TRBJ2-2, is EAGVVQSPRYKIIEKKQPVAFWCNPISGHNTLYWYLQNLGQGPELLIRYENEEAVDDSQLPKDRFSAERLKGVDSTLKIQPAELGDSAVYLCASSLGVFGGRNTGELFFGEGSRLTVL.

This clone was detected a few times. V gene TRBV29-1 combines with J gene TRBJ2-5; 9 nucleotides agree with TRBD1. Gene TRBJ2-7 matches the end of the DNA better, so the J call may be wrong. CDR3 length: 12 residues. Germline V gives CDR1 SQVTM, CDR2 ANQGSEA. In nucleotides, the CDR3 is TGCAGCGGCCTGGGACAGGGCTACGAGCAGTACTTC. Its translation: CSGLGQGYEQYF.

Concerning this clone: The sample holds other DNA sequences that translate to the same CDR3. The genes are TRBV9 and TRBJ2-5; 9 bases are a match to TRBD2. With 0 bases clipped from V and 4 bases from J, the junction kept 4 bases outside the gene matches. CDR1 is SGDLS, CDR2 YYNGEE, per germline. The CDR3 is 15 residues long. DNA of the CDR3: TGTGCCAGCAGCGTAGGCGGGGGGGCATTAGAGACCCAGTACTTC. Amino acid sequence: CASSVGGGALETQYF.

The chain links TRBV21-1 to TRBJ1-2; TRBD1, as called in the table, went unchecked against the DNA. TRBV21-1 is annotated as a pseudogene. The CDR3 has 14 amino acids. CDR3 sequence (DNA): TGTGCCAGCAGCAAAGCAGCAGGGGGAAGAAGCTACACCTTC. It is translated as CASSKAAGGRSYTF.

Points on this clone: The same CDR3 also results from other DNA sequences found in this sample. CDR3 DNA sequence: TGTGCCTGGAGTTCCGGGACGGACACTGAAGCTTTCTTT. Protein: CAWSSGTDTEAFF. The V gene is TRBV30, the J gene TRBJ1-1; a possible D gene is TRBD1 (5 bases). Germline V CDR1 and CDR2: GTSNPN, SVGIG (reference sequence). CDR3 length equals 13 residues. Trimming pared 2 bases from V and 3 bases from J, leaving 10 bases between. The whole variable domain, remainder taken from reference TRBV30 and TRBJ1-1, is SQTIHQWPATLVQPVGSPLSLECTVEGTSNPNLYWYRQAAGRGLQLLFYSVGIGQISSEVPQNLSASRPQDRQFILSSKKLLLSDSGFYLCAWSSGTDTEAFFGQGTRLTVV.

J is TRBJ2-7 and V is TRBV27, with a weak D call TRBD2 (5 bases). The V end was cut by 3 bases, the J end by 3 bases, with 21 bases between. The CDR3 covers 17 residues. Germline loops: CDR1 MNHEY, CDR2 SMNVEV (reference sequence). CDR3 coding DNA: TGTGCCAGCAGTTTCTCCACTGTTGCCGGGGTCGACTACGAGCAGTACTTC. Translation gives CASSFSTVAGVDYEQYF.

The CDR3 nucleotides read TGTGCCAGCAGCTTAGCGGACCTCCCAGGATCAGGGACAGATACGCAGTATTTT. Translating gives CASSLADLPGSGTDTQYF. V and J are TRBV7-6 and TRBJ2-3, with D tentatively TRBD1 (5 bases). The CDR3 runs to 18 residues. V lost 0 bases, J lost 3 bases, and 19 bases lay in between. Germline V gene data show CDR1 as SGHVS and CDR2 as FNYEAQ.

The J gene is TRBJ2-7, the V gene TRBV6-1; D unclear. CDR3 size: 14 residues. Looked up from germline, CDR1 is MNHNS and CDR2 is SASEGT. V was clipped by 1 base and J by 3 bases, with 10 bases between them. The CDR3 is CASSEGPSFYEQYF. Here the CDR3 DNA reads TGTGCCAGCAGTGAAGGACCATCTTTCTACGAGCAGTACTTC.

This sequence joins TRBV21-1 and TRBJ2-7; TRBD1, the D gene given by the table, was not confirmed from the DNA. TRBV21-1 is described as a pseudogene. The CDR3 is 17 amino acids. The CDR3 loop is CASSNFPTGSSSYEQYF. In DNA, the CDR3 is TGTGCCAGCAGCAATTTCCCAACAGGGTCTAGCTCCTACGAGCAGTACTTC.

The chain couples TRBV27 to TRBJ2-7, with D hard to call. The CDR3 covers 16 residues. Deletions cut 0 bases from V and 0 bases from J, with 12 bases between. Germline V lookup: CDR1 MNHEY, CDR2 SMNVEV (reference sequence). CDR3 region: CASSLSTGQISYEQYF. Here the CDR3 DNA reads TGTGCCAGCAGTTTATCGACGGGTCAAATCTCCTACGAGCAGTACTTC.

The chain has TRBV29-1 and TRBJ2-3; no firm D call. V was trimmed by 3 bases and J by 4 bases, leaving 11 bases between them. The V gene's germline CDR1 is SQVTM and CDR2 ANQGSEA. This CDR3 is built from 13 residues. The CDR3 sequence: CSVDPQESDTQYF. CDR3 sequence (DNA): TGCAGCGTTGACCCCCAGGAGTCAGATACGCAGTATTTT.

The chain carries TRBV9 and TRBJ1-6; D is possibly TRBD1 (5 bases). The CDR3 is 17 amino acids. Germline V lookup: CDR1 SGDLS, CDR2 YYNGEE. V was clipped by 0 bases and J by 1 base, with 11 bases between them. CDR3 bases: TGTGCCAGCAGCGTAGGTGGGGGGGGATCCTATAATTCACCCCTCCACTTT. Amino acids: CASSVGGGGSYNSPLHF.

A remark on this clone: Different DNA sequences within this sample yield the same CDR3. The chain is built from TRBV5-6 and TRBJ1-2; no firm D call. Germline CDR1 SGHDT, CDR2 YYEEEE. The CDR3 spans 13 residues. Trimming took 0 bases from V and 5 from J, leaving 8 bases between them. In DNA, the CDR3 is TGTGCCAGCAGCTTGGACCCCGGGTATGGCTACACCTTC. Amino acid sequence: CASSLDPGYGYTF.

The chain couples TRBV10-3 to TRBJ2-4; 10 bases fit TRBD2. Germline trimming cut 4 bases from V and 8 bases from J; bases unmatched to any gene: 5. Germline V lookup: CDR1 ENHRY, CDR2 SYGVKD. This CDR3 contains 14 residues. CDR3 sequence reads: CAISVSGGLDIQYF. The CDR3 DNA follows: TGTGCCATCAGTGTTAGCGGGGGGTTGGACATTCAGTACTTC.

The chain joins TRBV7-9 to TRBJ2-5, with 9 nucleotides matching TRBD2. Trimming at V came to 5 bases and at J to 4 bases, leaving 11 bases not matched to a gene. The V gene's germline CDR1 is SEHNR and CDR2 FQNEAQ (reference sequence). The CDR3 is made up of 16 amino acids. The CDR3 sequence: CASSQQLAGARETQYF. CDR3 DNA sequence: TGTGCCAGCAGCCAGCAGTTAGCGGGAGCACGAGAGACCCAGTACTTC.